This TCR beta chain is drawn from a study of T cells in women clearing cervical HPV infection. Study details: For cases, blood was sampled a median about 160 days after lesion detection, interquartile range roughly 80 to 200 days. With HLA typing for only a few women, HLA confounding remains possible.

General observations from the study: Cases carried less TRBV6-7 than controls: approximately 0.1% versus 0.16%.

To note about this clone: Its antigen is not identified. Coverage ceases 3 residues before the CDR3 finishes, and the germline J gene fills in the end.

Each participant carried one incident cervical HPV16 infection only. CDR3 length: 14 amino acids. Trimming pared 4 bases from V and 4 bases from J, leaving 13 bases between. Germline V gene data show CDR1 as SGHTA and CDR2 as FQGTGA. Sequenced by immunoSEQ multiplex PCR; TCRdb stores in-frame clones only, minus some. The sample table sets out about 36,000 clones. This rearrangement joins TRBV7-3 to TRBJ2-5; D is unresolved. This receptor was identified in a woman aged 18-69 years with a cervical HPV16 infection that either progressed to CIN3+ or cleared (not recorded which). The sample comprised blood buffy coat. The sequenced CDR3 bases are TGTGCCAGCAGCTCCCCCCAGGCCCCAGAGACC. Translated, it gives CASSSPQAPET. The full CDR3 protein reads CASSSPQAPETQYF.